This T cell receptor beta chain appears in the sequencing data of a study of shared clonotypes between healthy human individuals. Libraries were prepared by immunoSEQ multiplex PCR; TCRdb keeps only in-frame clonotypes and omits some of them. The repertoire includes about 2 million clones, about 94% of them detected once, and 0.95% to 1.5% sits in the top ten. As defined, naive CD8 cells were CD45RO-negative and positively selected for CCR7, with terminally differentiated effector memory CD45RA+ cells excluded. Germline CDR1 SGHAT, CDR2 FQNNGV. V was trimmed by 4 bases and J by 2 bases, leaving 15 bases between them. The CDR3 extends over 16 amino acids.

The specimen sequenced was naive CD8+ T cells sorted from blood. The chain has TRBV11-2 and TRBJ2-1; a weak D match, TRBD2 (6 bases). The sequence was obtained from a man aged 18 to 29 in good health. For the CDR3, the DNA is TGTGCCAGCAGCTCACTTGTAGCGGCTACCTACAATGAGCAGTTCTTC. It specifies CASSSLVAATYNEQFF.